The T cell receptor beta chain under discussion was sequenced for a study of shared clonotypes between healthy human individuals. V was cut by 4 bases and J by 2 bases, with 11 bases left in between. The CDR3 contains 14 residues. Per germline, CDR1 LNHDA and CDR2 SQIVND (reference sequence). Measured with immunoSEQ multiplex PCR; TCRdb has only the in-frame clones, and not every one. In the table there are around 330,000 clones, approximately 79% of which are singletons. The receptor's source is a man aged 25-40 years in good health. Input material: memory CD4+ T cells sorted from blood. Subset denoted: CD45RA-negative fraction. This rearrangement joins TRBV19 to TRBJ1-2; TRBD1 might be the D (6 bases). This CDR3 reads CASSTGVRNYGYTF. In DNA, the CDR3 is TGTGCCAGTAGTACAGGGGTGCGAAACTATGGCTACACCTTC.